The entry below gives a single T cell receptor (beta chain) sequence along with its context. The sample originates from a study of cytomegalovirus exposure and HLA in healthy donors. Unmatched junction bases numbered 6, after V lost 1 base and J lost 2 bases. Germline CDR1 reads MGHRA; CDR2 reads YSYEKL. This CDR3 contains 18 residues. Researchers ran the PCR with 60 Vbeta and 13 Jbeta primers. The table came from immunoSEQ multiplex PCR; TCRdb's copy has only in-frame clones and leaves some out. The table shows about 93,000 clones, with 82% occurring only once. V gene TRBV4-1 combines with J gene TRBJ2-3; TRBD2 aligns across 13 bases. This TCR came from a man aged 50-60 years in good health and CMV-seronegative. The sample was PBMCs. In DNA, the CDR3 is TGCGCCAGCAGCCAAGCCTACGGGACTAGCGGGGTCACAGATACGCAGTATTTT. Translating gives CASSQAYGTSGVTDTQYF.